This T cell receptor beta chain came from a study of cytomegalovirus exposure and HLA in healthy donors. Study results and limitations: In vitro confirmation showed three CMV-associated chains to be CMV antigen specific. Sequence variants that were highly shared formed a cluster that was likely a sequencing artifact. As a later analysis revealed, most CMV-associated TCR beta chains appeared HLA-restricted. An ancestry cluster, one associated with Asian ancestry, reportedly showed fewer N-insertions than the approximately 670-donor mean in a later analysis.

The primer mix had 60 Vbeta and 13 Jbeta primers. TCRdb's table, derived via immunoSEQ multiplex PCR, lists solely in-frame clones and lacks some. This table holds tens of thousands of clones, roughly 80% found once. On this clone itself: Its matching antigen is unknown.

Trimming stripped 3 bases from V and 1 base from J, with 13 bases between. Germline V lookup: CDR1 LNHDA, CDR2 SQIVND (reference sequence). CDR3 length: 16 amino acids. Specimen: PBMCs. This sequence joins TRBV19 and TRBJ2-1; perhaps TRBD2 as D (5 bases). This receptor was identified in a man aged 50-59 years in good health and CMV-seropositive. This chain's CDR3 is CASSMYSGKSYNEQFF. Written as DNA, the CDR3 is TGTGCCAGTAGTATGTACTCGGGGAAGTCCTACAATGAGCAGTTCTTC.